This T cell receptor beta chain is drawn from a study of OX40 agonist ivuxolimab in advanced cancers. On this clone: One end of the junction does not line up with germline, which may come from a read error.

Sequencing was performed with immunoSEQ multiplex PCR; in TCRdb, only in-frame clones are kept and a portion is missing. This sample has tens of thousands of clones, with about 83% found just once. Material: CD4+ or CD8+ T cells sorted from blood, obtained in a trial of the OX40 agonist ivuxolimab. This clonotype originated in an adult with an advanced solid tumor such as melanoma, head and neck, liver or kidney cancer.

The CDR3 bases are TGTGCCAGCCGTGATGGTGAGGATCAGCCCCAGCATTTT. Translating gives CASRDGEDQPQHF. The J gene is TRBJ1-5, the V gene TRBV2; D unresolved. CDR3 size: 13 residues. Germline V gene sequence: CDR1 SNHLY, CDR2 FYNNEI.